These 13 T cell receptor beta chains came from one sample sequenced in a study of blood T cell repertoires in COVID-19. The data were produced by immunoSEQ multiplex PCR, yet TCRdb's version contains in-frame clones alone and is incomplete. The table includes about 36,000 clones, roughly 78% detected once. The sequenced material came from peripheral blood. These receptors came from a man between 60 and 75 years old with acute or convalescent COVID-19.

This sequence joins TRBV2 and TRBJ1-5; D ambiguous. Germline loops: CDR1 SNHLY, CDR2 FYNNEI. CDR3 length equals 14 residues. V was shortened by 4 bases and J by 3 bases, with 10 bases between the two germline ends. CDR3 in DNA: TGTGCCAGCAGTGTTCGGCAGGACAATCAGCCCCAGCATTTT. Translating it yields CASSVRQDNQPQHF.

This sequence joins TRBV6-5 and TRBJ2-7; 7 nucleotides line up with TRBD2. The CDR3 runs to 15 residues. Germline V lookup: CDR1 MNHEY, CDR2 SVGAGI. V lost 5 bases and J lost 3; bases outside the gene matches: 10. CDR3 sequence (DNA): TGTGCCAGCAGTCCTTCCGCGGGGAGGGGCTACGAGCAGTACTTC. Translation gives CASSPSAGRGYEQYF.

The chain uses TRBV10-3 and TRBJ1-2; no definite D call. V was pared by 0 bases and J by 8 bases, with 13 bases between. The CDR3 is 14 amino acids. Germline loops: CDR1 ENHRY, CDR2 SYGVKD. CDR3 coding DNA: TGTGCCATCAGTGAGTCCGGTGGAGGAGGGGGCTACACCTTC. This gives the protein CAISESGGGGGYTF.

The chain employs TRBV3-1 (or the pseudogene TRBV3-2) and TRBJ1-4; D call uncertain. CDR1 is LGHDT and CDR2 is YNNKEL in the germline V gene (reference sequence). This CDR3 spans 14 amino acids. Trimming pared 5 bases from V and 5 bases from J, leaving 12 bases between. CDR3 region: CASSFLLQNEKLFF. The CDR3 region has the DNA TGTGCCAGCAGCTTCCTCCTCCAGAATGAAAAACTGTTTTTT.

The chain joins TRBV10-1 to TRBJ2-7, with 11 positions matching TRBD1. CDR1 and CDR2 from the germline V gene are WNHNN and SYGVQD (reference sequence). Unmatched junction bases numbered 2, after V lost 2 bases and J lost 2 bases. The CDR3 totals 15 residues. The CDR3 loop reads CASSEGGQGAYEQYF. The CDR3 DNA sequence: TGCGCCAGCAGTGAGGGGGGACAGGGGGCCTACGAGCAGTACTTC.

This chain joins TRBV7-2 and TRBJ2-1; tentatively, D is TRBD2 (6 bases). Germline CDR1 and CDR2: SGHTA and FQGNSA. This CDR3 has 19 amino acids. Trimming took off 1 base at V and 0 bases at J, with 19 bases between the two ends. CDR3 loop: CASSLVVWFGGTSYNEQFF. The CDR3 DNA sequence: TGTGCCAGCAGCTTAGTAGTTTGGTTTGGCGGGACCTCCTACAATGAGCAGTTCTTC.

The table lists this clone with a few counts. The CDR3, as DNA: TGTGCCAGCAGCCAAGGACTAGCGGGAGCTATCTCCTACAATGAGCAGTTCTTC. Encoded protein: CASSQGLAGAISYNEQFF. The chain uses TRBV4-2 and TRBJ2-1; 12 bases are a match to TRBD2. V was pared by 1 base and J by 0 bases, with 4 bases of the junction left unmatched. The CDR3 loop spans 18 amino acids. Germline loops: CDR1 LGHNA, CDR2 YNFKEQ.

In its sample, this clone was seen once. The rearrangement uses TRBV9 and TRBJ2-5, with 7 bases aligning to TRBD1. V trimming: 3 bases; J trimming: 1 base; junction bases outside the gene matches: 6. Germline V gene data show CDR1 as SGDLS and CDR2 as YYNGEE. The CDR3 consists of 15 residues. The CDR3 loop is CASSAQTGPQETQYF. CDR3 bases: TGTGCCAGCAGCGCACAGACAGGGCCCCAAGAGACCCAGTACTTC.

A few counts support this clone. The chain is built from TRBV27 and TRBJ2-7; a possible D gene is TRBD2 (5 bases). Between the trimmed V and J ends, which lost 7 bases and 0 bases, there was a span of 10 bases. Germline V gene sequence: CDR1 MNHEY, CDR2 SMNVEV (reference sequence). The CDR3 runs 13 residues. The chain's CDR3 is CASKRESSYEQYF. The CDR3 DNA is TGTGCCAGCAAAAGGGAGAGCTCCTACGAGCAGTACTTC.

V and J are TRBV7-9 and TRBJ2-1; 9 bases map to TRBD1. Germline V lookup: CDR1 SEHNR, CDR2 FQNEAQ (reference sequence). The ends lost 7 bases at V and 4 bases at J; junction bases unmatched: 14. The CDR3 extends over 17 amino acids. CDR3 in amino acids: CASTRLAQGQGYNEQFF. CDR3 DNA: TGTGCCAGCACCCGTCTAGCCCAGGGACAGGGATACAATGAGCAGTTCTTC. Supplemented by reference TRBV7-9 and TRBJ2-1, the full variable domain reads DTGVSQNPRHKITKRGQNVTFRCDPISEHNRLYWYRQTLGQGPEFLTYFQNEAQLEKSRLLSDRFSAERPKGSFSTLEIQRTEQGDSAMYLCASTRLAQGQGYNEQFFGPGTRLTVL.

The chain couples TRBV6-5 to TRBJ1-1; tentatively, D is TRBD1 (5 bases). The CDR3 length is 14 residues. Germline V lookup: CDR1 MNHEY, CDR2 SVGAGI. The V and J ends lost 2 bases and 1 base respectively, with 8 bases between them. The CDR3 DNA reads TGTGCCAGCAGTTACCTGGGGGGGAACACTGAAGCTTTCTTT. This codes for CASSYLGGNTEAFF.

In its sample, this clone was seen once. The rearrangement links TRBV19 to TRBJ1-6, with TRBD1 as a possible D gene (6 bases). Germline values: CDR1 LNHDA, CDR2 SQIVND (reference sequence). Between the trimmed V and J ends, which lost 9 bases and 4 bases, there was a span of 13 bases. The CDR3 loop spans 14 amino acids. CDR3 sequence: CASQDRLYNSPLHF. The CDR3, as DNA: TGTGCCAGCCAGGACAGACTTTATAATTCACCCCTCCACTTT.

This rearrangement joins TRBV10-3 to TRBJ2-7; D is possibly TRBD2 (5 bases). Germline loops: CDR1 ENHRY, CDR2 SYGVKD. CDR3 length equals 11 residues. V gave up 5 bases and J gave up 4 bases, with 6 bases separating them. In nucleotides, the CDR3 is TGTGCCATCAGTCCGGGGTACGAGCAGTACTTC. This gives the protein CAISPGYEQYF.